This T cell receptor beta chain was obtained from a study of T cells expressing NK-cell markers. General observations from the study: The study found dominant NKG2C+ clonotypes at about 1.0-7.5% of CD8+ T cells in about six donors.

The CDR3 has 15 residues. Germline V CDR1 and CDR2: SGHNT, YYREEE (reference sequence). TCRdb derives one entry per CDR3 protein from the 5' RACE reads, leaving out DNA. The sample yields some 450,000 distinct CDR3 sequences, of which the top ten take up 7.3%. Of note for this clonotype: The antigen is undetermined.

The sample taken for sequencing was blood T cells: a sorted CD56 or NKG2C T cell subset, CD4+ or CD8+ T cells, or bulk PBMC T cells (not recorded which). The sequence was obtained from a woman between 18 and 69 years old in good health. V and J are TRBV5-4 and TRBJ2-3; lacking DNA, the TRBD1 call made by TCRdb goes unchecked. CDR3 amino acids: CASSLEGALSDTQYF. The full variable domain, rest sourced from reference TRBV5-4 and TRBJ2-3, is ETGVTQSPTHLIKTRGQQVTLRCSSQSGHNTVSWYQQALGQGPQFIFQYYREEENGRGNFPPRFSGLQFPNYSSELNVNALELDDSALYLCASSLEGALSDTQYFGPGTRLTVL.